This TCR beta chain comes out of a study of blood T cell repertoires in COVID-19. Whole-study context: The study drew acute and convalescent COVID-19 samples from the United States, Italy and Spain. PBMCs, B-cell-depleted T cells, or T cells were the source of the cDNA or gDNA that made up the material.

In the source study's methods: It was from reference gene primer amplification that nucleated cell counts were estimated. Sequencing was performed with immunoSEQ multiplex PCR; in TCRdb, only in-frame clones are kept and a portion is missing. V, J and clone size are taken as reported in that table, and D and trimming were inferred from the DNA itself. The sample has over 250,000 clones, 75% to 90% seen once; the top ten hold about 1.6%. Germline V gene sequence: CDR1 SGHTA, CDR2 FQGNSA. V lost 1 base to trimming and J lost 0 bases, with 11 bases between them. This CDR3 region has 16 residues. The receptor was derived from a woman aged 40-49 years who had recovered from COVID-19. The chain carries TRBV7-2 and TRBJ2-3; D gene ambiguous. Sequenced: peripheral blood. CDR3 DNA: TGTGCCAGCAGCTTAGGCCGGAGAGCTAGCACAGATACGCAGTATTTT. This codes for CASSLGRRASTDTQYF.